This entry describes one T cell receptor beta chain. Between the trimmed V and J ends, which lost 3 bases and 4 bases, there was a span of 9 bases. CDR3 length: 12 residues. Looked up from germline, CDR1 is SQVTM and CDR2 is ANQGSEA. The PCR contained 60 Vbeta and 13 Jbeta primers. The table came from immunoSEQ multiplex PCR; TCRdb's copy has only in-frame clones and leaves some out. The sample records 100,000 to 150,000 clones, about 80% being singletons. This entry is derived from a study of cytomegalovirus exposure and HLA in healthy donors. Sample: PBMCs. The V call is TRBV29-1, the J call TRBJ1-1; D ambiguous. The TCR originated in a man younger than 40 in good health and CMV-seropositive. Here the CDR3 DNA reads TGCAGCGTTGATCTCCGTAGCACTGAAGCTTTCTTT. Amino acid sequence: CSVDLRSTEAFF.